This is a list of T cell receptor beta chains from one sample in a study of post-analysis software for immune sequencing data. MiXCR, run by TCRdb on the PCR reads, gives a single entry per CDR3 protein. The repertoire includes fewer than 550,000 distinct CDR3 sequences, approximately 34% of them detected once, and roughly 6% sits in the top ten. The source material was blood. The receptors shown here come from a girl aged 2-17 years with multiple sclerosis. CDR3s include the opening cysteine and the closing phenylalanine or tryptophan. D genes are given only for firm matches. The size of a clone is reported for some rows only, either as once, few or many, or as a class for expanded clones.

size	V	J	D	DNA	CDR3
few	TRBV5-1	TRBJ1-2	-	TGCGCCAGCAGCTTGTTCCGGGGCGATGGCTACACCTTC	CASSLFRGDGYTF
-	TRBV4-1	TRBJ2-3	-	TGCGCCAGCAGCCAAGAGGGTGGATTTGATACGCAGTATTTT	CASSQEGGFDTQYF
few	TRBV12-3/TRBV12-4	TRBJ2-5	-	TGTGCCAGCAGAGCTAACTCCCAAGAGACCCAGTACTTC	CASRANSQETQYF
few	TRBV10-2	TRBJ2-5	-	TGCGCCAGCAGTGAGTCGGGGGTGCAAGAGACCCAGTACTTC	CASSESGVQETQYF
-	TRBV5-1	TRBJ2-1	TRBD1	TGCGCCAGCAGCCTGGCGGGACAGGGTCTAGATGAGCAGTTCTTC	CASSLAGQGLDEQFF
-	TRBV6-1	TRBJ2-1	TRBD1	TGTGCCAGCAGTGAGCCCCAGACAGGGGGAATGGATGAGCAGTTCTTC	CASSEPQTGGMDEQFF
-	TRBV20-1	TRBJ2-5	-	TGCAGTGCCCTCGTGGGGGAGACCCAGTACTTC	CSALVGETQYF
-	TRBV5-1	TRBJ2-2	TRBD1	TGCGCCAGCAGCGGACAGGGAGGCGGGGAGCTGTTTTTT	CASSGQGGGELFF
-	TRBV12-3/TRBV12-4	TRBJ1-2	TRBD1	TGTGCCAGCAGTTTGTGGGGGACAGGGGAAGGCTACACCTTC	CASSLWGTGEGYTF
-	TRBV6-1	TRBJ2-7	TRBD1	TGTGCCAGCAGTGTCCGGGACAGGGTCACCTACGAGCAGTACTTC	CASSVRDRVTYEQYF
few	TRBV6-6	TRBJ2-5	-	TGTGCCAGCAGTTACTCAGGGTCTCGGTCGGACGAGCGGTACTTC	CASSYSGSRSDERYF
-	TRBV3-1	TRBJ1-2	-	TGTGCCAGCAGCCTGGGACAAGATCTCTATGGCTACACCTTC	CASSLGQDLYGYTF
few	TRBV6-5	TRBJ2-1	TRBD2	TGTGCCAGCAGTTACTCCCTAGCGGGGGGGGTACTACGGAATGAGCAGTTCTTC	CASSYSLAGGVLRNEQFF
-	TRBV20-1	TRBJ2-5	TRBD1	TGCAGTGCTAGAAGGACAGGGGACCAAGAGACCCAGTACTTC	CSARRTGDQETQYF
-	TRBV12-3/TRBV12-4	TRBJ1-6	-	TGTGCCAGCGGAAAAGTATCACCCCTCCACTTT	CASGKVSPLHF
few	TRBV6-1	TRBJ2-7	-	TGTGCCAGCAGTGAAGCGCACCCGGGCATCTACGAGCAGTACTTC	CASSEAHPGIYEQYF
-	TRBV7-2	TRBJ1-2	-	TGTGCCAGCAGCTTAGTTCTTTCTGCGGGTCCTAAAGGCTACACCTTC	CASSLVLSAGPKGYTF
many	TRBV12-3/TRBV12-4	TRBJ2-4	-	TGTGCCAGCAGTGCGGGCTTAGCCAAAAACATTCAGTACTTC	CASSAGLAKNIQYF
-	TRBV6-1	TRBJ2-5	-	TGTGCCAGCAGTGAACGGGGGTTGGAGACCCAGTACTTC	CASSERGLETQYF
-	TRBV9	TRBJ2-5	TRBD2	TGTGCCAGCAGCGTAGCGGGGACTAGCGGGGTCGGCCAAGAGACCCAGTACTTC	CASSVAGTSGVGQETQYF
many	TRBV6-5	TRBJ1-2	-	TGTGCCAGCACTCCACGGCGGACTACTAACTATGGCTACACCTTC	CASTPRRTTNYGYTF
few	TRBV5-1	TRBJ2-3	-	TGCGCCAGCAGCCCCCCGGCGGGTACAGATACGCAGTATTTT	CASSPPAGTDTQYF
few	TRBV6-5	TRBJ2-3	-	TGTGCCAGCAGTTACAGATCTAGCACAGATACGCAGTATTTT	CASSYRSSTDTQYF
-	TRBV18	TRBJ2-3	-	TGTGCCAGCTCACGAACTAGCAGCACAGATACGCAGTATTTT	CASSRTSSTDTQYF
few	TRBV5-1	TRBJ1-6	-	TGCGCCAGCCGCCAGGCAGTTTATAATTCACCCCTCCACTTT	CASRQAVYNSPLHF
-	TRBV6-1	TRBJ1-4	-	TGTGCCAGCAGTAACAACCCAACTAATGAAAAACGGTTTTTT	CASSNNPTNEKRFF
-	TRBV10-3	TRBJ2-5	-	TGTGCCATCAGTGGTGGGCGGAATCAAGAGACCCAGTACTTC	CAISGGRNQETQYF
few	TRBV29-1	TRBJ2-5	-	TGCAGCGGTGGGGCCGGGACACCGCAAGAGACCCAGTACTTC	CSGGAGTPQETQYF
few	TRBV10-2	TRBJ2-3	-	TGCGCCAGCACAGACCCTGACCGCACAGATACGCAGTATTTT	CASTDPDRTDTQYF
once	TRBV10-1	TRBJ2-3	TRBD1	TGCGCCAGCAGTGAGCCTGCGCGGGACAGGGGAAGCACAGATACGCAGTATTTT	CASSEPARDRGSTDTQYF
-	TRBV20-1	TRBJ1-2	TRBD1	TGCAGTGCCCCAGGGTCCAGGGACAGGGCCCAAAACTATGGCTACACCTTC	CSAPGSRDRAQNYGYTF
-	TRBV7-2	TRBJ1-3	-	TGTGCCAGCAGCTTACTGCAATCCTCTGGAAACACCATATATTTT	CASSLLQSSGNTIYF
-	TRBV9	TRBJ2-6	-	TGTGCCAGCAGCCCCCTGCCTACAGGGTTGCACTCCTCTGGAGCCAACGTCCTGACTTTC	CASSPLPTGLHSSGANVLTF
few	TRBV9	TRBJ2-1	-	TGTGCCAGCAGCGAGGACACTTACAATGAGCAGTTCTTC	CASSEDTYNEQFF
-	TRBV6-5	TRBJ2-5	-	TGTGCCAGCAGCTACGGGGGCCTCCAAGAGACCCAGTACTTC	CASSYGGLQETQYF
few	TRBV5-1	TRBJ1-2	-	TGCGCCAGCAGCGGAACCGGGACGGAGGTGCCGTCGGTGATCTATGGCTACACCTTC	CASSGTGTEVPSVIYGYTF
few	TRBV6-1	TRBJ2-5	TRBD1	TGTGCCAGCAGTGAAGACAGGGGGGCCCAAGAGACCCAGTACTTC	CASSEDRGAQETQYF
many	TRBV12-3/TRBV12-4	TRBJ2-5	TRBD2	TGTGCCAGCAGCCCTTTAGCGGGTGCAGAGACCCAGTACTTC	CASSPLAGAETQYF
many	TRBV3-1	TRBJ2-5	-	TGTGCCAGCAGAATATCGGGGGCACAAGAGACCCAGTACTTC	CASRISGAQETQYF
-	TRBV20-1	TRBJ1-2	-	TGCAGTACTCCCCAGGGCGCAGATGGCTACACCTTC	CSTPQGADGYTF
-	TRBV10-3	TRBJ1-1	-	TGTGCCATCAGTGATCGCCGGGATCCCCTTCGCACTGAAGCTTTCTTT	CAISDRRDPLRTEAFF
few	TRBV6-4	TRBJ2-1	-	TGTGCCAGCAGTGACTCGGAAGGGTCAACACGCGGCAATGAGCAGTTCTTC	CASSDSEGSTRGNEQFF
-	TRBV2	TRBJ1-1	-	TGTGCCAGCGGGCGGGGCGGCGGCACTGAAGCTTTCTTT	CASGRGGGTEAFF
many	TRBV27	TRBJ2-7	-	TGTGCCAGTGGACGGTCCTCCTACGAGCAGTACTTC	CASGRSSYEQYF
many	TRBV29-1	TRBJ1-2	TRBD1	TGCAGCGTGGATTCGGACAGGTACCATGGCTACACCTTC	CSVDSDRYHGYTF
few	TRBV5-1	TRBJ2-5	-	TGCGCCAGCAGCCCAGCGTACCAAGAGACCCAGTACTTC	CASSPAYQETQYF
-	TRBV5-1	TRBJ1-1	-	TGCGCCAGCAGCGCAAAGCGGCTGAACACTGAAGCTTTCTTT	CASSAKRLNTEAFF
-	TRBV7-9	TRBJ2-5	TRBD2	TGTGCCAGCAGCCAGGGACTAGCGGGGCCCCAAGAGACCCAGTACTTC	CASSQGLAGPQETQYF
-	TRBV5-6	TRBJ2-3	-	TGTGCCAGCAGCAAGCTTGAGTTGGGCACAGATACGCAGTATTTT	CASSKLELGTDTQYF
few	TRBV15	TRBJ2-1	TRBD2	TGTGCCACCAGTAGGACTAGCGGGGAGGGGGGTGAGCAGTTCTTC	CATSRTSGEGGEQFF
-	TRBV6-6	TRBJ1-5	TRBD1	TGTGCCAGCAGTACACCGGGGGGACAGGCCTATCAGCCCCAGCATTTT	CASSTPGGQAYQPQHF
few	TRBV20-1	TRBJ1-4	-	TGCAGTGTCGCTGGGAGCGAGACGAATGAAAAACTGTTTTTT	CSVAGSETNEKLFF
-	TRBV7-8	TRBJ1-6	TRBD1	TGTGCCAGCAGCTTAGCGCGAACAGGGGGCGCAGATTCACCCCTCCACTTT	CASSLARTGGADSPLHF
-	TRBV27	TRBJ1-2	-	TGTGCCAGCAGTTTATCGAGAGGGGTCCATGGCTACACCTTC	CASSLSRGVHGYTF
-	TRBV7-9	TRBJ2-1	-	TGTGCCAGCGGCTCCAAATTCAGGTCTCCCAATGAGCAGTTCTTC	CASGSKFRSPNEQFF
few	TRBV6-5	TRBJ2-2	-	TGTGCCAGCAGTTACTCGGCCGGGGGCTATAACACCGGGGAGCTGTTTTTT	CASSYSAGGYNTGELFF
-	TRBV5-1	TRBJ2-7	TRBD2	TGCGCCAGCAGCTCGCGAGCGGGGGCCGTTTACGAGCAGTACTTC	CASSSRAGAVYEQYF
few	TRBV20-1	TRBJ1-2	TRBD1	TGCAGTGCTCCAAAGCGGACAGGGGGTGACTATGGCTACACCTTC	CSAPKRTGGDYGYTF
many	TRBV5-5	TRBJ2-7	-	TGTGCCAGCAGCGGAGCCGGGACCACCTACGAGCAGTACTTC	CASSGAGTTYEQYF
-	TRBV20-1	TRBJ2-5	TRBD2	TGCAGTGCTAGAAAAGAGTACGGGGACTACGTTCAAGAGACCCAGTACTTC	CSARKEYGDYVQETQYF